This TCR beta chain is from a study of human T cells and chemical hapten exposure. Study overall: Skin of the upper inner arm, approximately 2 cm by approximately 2 cm, received 2% DPC for sensitization. Alopecia areata, totalis or universalis was found in mostly female patients. Slight volume differences across pooled libraries mainly accounted for varying per-sample TCR yields.

Ten or more counts support this clonotype. Time point here: pre-sensitization, week 0. Indicated treatment: therapeutic diphenylcyclopropenone sensitization with weekly scalp DPC. MiXCR, run by TCRdb on the RACE reads, gives a single entry per CDR3 protein. This repertoire shows some 330,000 distinct CDR3 sequences, roughly 6% found once; its top ten account for about 8.2%. This CDR3 contains 14 residues. V lost 4 bases, J lost 5 bases, and 8 bases stayed unmatched. The V gene's germline CDR1 is SGHRS and CDR2 YFSETQ. The chain couples TRBV5-1 to TRBJ2-7; TRBD1 agrees at 8 bases. The sequence was obtained from a woman between 18 and 30 years old with alopecia areata. Some clones in this sample may be carry-over from other donors' samples. This material consisted of whole blood, taken in connection with sensitization to the hapten diphenylcyclopropenone (DPC). CDR3 nucleotide sequence: TGCGCCAGCAGCCCGTCGACAGGGGCCCACGAGCAGTACTTC. It is translated as CASSPSTGAHEQYF.